The 3 T cell receptor beta chains presented below share a single source sample, sequenced in a study of metastatic and nonmetastatic thyroid tumors. Each patient came to thyroid surgery without any prior treatment (of any kind). TCRdb re-analyzed the PCR reads using MiXCR. Counted here are about 13,000 clones, around 30% occurring once; the ten biggest clones make up 9.5% to 15%. What was sequenced was tumor tissue. These receptors were collected from a female donor with papillary thyroid cancer or a benign thyroid nodule (not recorded which). Some clones in this sample may be carry-over from other donors' samples.

This rearrangement joins TRBV9 to TRBJ1-1; 9 bases agree with TRBD1. The CDR3 extends over 13 amino acids. Germline values: CDR1 SGDLS, CDR2 YYNGEE. J was trimmed by 5 bases and V by 5 bases; bases with no gene match: 4. The CDR3, as DNA: TGTGCCAGCAGTGAGACAGGGGGAACTGAAGCTTTCTTT. Its protein product is CASSETGGTEAFF.

The chain links TRBV2 to TRBJ2-2; D gene unclear. The ends were cut back, 7 bases at V and 10 bases at J, with 10 bases in the middle. Germline V gene data show CDR1 as SNHLY and CDR2 as FYNNEI. This CDR3 region has 11 residues. The DNA of the CDR3 is TGTGCCAGCATAGCCGCCGAGGAGCTGTTTTTT. Protein product: CASIAAEELFF.

This clone came up a few times. V usage is TRBV5-1 and J usage is TRBJ1-5; TRBD1 might be the D (5 bases). CDR3 length equals 15 residues. Germline V CDR1 and CDR2: SGHRS, YFSETQ. The V gene lost 4 bases and the J gene lost 8 bases, with 19 bases spanning the gap. The CDR3 DNA reads as TGCGCCAGCAGCCGCACATGGGGCCCTCTTGAGCCCCAGCATTTT. Its translation is CASSRTWGPLEPQHF. The full variable domain, rest sourced from reference TRBV5-1 and TRBJ1-5, is KAGVTQTPRYLIKTRGQQVTLSCSPISGHRSVSWYQQTPGQGLQFLFEYFSETQRNKGNFPGRFSGRQFSNSRSEMNVSTLELGDSALYLCASSRTWGPLEPQHFGDGTRLSIL.